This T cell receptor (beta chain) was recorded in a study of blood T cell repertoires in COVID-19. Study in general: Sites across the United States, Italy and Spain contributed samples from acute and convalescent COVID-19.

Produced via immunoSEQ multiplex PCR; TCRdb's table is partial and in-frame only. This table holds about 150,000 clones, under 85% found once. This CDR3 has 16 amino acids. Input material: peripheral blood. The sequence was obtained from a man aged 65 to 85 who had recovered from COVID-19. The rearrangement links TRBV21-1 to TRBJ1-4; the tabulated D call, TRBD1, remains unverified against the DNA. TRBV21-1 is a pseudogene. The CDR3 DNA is TGTGCCAGCAGCAAACGAAACAGGACCCAAGGGGAAAAACTGTTTTTT. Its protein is CASSKRNRTQGEKLFF.